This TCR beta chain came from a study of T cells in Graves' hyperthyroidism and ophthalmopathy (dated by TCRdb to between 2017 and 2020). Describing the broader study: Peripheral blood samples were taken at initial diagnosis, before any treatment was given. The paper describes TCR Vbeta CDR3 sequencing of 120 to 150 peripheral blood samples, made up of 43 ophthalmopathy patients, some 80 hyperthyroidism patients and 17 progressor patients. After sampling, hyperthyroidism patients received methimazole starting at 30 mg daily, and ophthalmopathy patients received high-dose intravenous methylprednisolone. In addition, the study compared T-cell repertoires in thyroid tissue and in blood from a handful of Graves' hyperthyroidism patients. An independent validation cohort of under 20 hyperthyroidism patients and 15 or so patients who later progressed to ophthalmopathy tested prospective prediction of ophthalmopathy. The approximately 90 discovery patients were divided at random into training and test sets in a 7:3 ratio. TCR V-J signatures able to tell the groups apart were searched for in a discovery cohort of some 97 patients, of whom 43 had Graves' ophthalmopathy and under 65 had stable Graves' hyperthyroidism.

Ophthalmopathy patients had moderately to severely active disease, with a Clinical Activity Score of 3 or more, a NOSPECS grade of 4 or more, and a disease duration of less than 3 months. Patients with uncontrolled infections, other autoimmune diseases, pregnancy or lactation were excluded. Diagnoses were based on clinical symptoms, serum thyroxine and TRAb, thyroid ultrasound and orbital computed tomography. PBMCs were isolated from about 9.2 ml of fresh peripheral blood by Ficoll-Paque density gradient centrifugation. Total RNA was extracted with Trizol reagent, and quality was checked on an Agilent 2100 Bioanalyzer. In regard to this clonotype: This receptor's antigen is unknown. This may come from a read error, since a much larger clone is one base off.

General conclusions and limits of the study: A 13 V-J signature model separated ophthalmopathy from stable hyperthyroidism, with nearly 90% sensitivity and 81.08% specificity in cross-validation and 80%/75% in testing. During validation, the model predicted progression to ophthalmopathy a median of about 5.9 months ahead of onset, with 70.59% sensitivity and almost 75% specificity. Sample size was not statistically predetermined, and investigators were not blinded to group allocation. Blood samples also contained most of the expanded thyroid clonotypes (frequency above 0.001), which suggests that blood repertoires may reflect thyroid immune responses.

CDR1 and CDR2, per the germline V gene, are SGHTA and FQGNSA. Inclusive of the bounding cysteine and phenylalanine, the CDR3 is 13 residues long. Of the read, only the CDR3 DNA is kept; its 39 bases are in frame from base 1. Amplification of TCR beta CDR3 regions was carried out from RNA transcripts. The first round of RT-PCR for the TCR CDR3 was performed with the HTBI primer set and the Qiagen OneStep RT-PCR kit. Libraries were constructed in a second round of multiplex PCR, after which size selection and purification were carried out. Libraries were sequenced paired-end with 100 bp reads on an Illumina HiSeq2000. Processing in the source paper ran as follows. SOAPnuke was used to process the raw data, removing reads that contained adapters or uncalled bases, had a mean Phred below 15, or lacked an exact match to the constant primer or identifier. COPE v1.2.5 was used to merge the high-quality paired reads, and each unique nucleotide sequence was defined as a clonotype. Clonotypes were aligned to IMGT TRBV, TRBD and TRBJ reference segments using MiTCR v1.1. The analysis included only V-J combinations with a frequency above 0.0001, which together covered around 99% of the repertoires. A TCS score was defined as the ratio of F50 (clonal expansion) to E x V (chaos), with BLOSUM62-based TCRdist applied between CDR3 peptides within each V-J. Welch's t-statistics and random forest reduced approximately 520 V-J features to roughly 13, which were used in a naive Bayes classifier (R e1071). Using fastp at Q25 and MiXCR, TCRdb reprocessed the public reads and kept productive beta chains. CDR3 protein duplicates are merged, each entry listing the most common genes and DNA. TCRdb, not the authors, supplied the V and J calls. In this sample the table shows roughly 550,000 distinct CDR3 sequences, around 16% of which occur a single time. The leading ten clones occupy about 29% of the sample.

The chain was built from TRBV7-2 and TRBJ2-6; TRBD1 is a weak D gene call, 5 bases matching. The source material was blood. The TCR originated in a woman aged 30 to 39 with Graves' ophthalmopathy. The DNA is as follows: TGTGCCAGCGGCTTAGAGGACATCAACGTCCTGACTTTC. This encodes CASGLEDINVLTF.